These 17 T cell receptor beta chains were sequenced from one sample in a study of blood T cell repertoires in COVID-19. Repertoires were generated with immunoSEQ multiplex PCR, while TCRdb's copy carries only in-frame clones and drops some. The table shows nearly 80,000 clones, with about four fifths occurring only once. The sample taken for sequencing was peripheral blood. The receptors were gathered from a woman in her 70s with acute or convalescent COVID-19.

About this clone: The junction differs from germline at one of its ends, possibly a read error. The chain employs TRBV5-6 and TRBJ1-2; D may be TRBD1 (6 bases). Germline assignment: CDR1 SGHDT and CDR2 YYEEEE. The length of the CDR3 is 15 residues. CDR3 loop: CASSLAFRGGHGYTF. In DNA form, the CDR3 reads TGCGCCAGCAGCTTGGCCTTCCGGGGGGGGCATGGCTACACCTTC.

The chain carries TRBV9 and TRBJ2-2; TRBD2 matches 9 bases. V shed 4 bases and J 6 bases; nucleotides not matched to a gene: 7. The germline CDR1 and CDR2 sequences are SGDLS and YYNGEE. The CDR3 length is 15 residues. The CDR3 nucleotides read TGTGCCAGCAGCCGAGATCTAGCGGGGTCCGGGGAGCTGTTTTTT. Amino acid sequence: CASSRDLAGSGELFF.

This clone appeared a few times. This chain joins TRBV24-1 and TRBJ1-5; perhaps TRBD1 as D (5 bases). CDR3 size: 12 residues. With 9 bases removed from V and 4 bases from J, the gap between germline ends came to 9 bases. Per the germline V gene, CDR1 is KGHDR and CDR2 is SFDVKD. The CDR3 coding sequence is TGTGCCACCGGCGACAGTAATCAGCCCCAGCATTTT. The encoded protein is CATGDSNQPQHF.

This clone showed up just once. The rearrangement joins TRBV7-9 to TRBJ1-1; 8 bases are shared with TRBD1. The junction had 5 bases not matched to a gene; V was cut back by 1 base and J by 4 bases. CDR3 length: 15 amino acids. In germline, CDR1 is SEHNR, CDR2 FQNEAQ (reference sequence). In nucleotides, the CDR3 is TGTGCCAGCAGCTTAGGGGCAGGGGGCGGCACTGAAGCTTTCTTT. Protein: CASSLGAGGGTEAFF.

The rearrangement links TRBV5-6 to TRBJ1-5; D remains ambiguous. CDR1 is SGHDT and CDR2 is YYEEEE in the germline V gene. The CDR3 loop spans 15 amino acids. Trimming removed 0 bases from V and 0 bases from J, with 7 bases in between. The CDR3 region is CASSLGGFSNQPQHF. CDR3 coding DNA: TGTGCCAGCAGCTTGGGCGGCTTTAGCAATCAGCCCCAGCATTTT.

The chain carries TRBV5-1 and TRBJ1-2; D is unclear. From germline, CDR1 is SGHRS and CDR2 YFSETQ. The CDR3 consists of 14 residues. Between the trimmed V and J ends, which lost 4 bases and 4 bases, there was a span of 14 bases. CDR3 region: CASSAESFGYGYTF. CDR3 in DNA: TGCGCCAGCAGCGCCGAATCATTCGGCTATGGCTACACCTTC.

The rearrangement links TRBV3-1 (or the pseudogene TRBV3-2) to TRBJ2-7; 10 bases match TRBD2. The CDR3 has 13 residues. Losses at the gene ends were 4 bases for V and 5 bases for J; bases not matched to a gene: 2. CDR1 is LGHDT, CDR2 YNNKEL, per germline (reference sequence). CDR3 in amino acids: CASSPGLANEQYF. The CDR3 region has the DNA TGTGCCAGCAGCCCGGGACTAGCGAACGAGCAGTACTTC.

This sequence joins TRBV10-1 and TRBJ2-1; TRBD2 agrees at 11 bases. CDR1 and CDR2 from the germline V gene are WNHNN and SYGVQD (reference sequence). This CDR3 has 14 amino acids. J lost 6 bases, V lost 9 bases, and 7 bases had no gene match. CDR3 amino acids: CASFSGRDFNEQFF. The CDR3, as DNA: TGCGCCAGTTTTAGCGGGAGGGACTTCAATGAGCAGTTCTTC.

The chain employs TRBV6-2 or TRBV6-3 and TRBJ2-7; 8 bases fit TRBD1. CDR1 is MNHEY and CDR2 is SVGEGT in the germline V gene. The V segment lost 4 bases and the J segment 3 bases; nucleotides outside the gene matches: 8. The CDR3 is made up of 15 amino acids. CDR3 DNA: TGTGCCAGCAGTTTACTGCCAGGGGGCGGCTACGAGCAGTACTTC. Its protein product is CASSLLPGGGYEQYF.

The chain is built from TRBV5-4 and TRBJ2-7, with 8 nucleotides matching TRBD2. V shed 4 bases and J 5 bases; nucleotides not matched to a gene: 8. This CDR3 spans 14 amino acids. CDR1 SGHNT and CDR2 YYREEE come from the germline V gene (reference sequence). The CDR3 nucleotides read TGTGCCAGCAGCCTGGGACTAGTAATAAACGAGCAGTACTTC. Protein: CASSLGLVINEQYF.

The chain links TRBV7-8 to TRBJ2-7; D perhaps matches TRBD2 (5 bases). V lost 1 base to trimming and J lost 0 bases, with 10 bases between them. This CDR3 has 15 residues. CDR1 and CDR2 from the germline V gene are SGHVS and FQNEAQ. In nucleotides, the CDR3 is TGTGCCAGCAGCTTAGTGTCGGGAAACTCCTACGAGCAGTACTTC. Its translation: CASSLVSGNSYEQYF.

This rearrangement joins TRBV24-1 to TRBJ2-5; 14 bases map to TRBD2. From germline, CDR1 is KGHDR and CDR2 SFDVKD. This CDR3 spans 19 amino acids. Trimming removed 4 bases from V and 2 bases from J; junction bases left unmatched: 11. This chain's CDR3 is CATSDIPGTSGSGQETQYF. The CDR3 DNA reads TGTGCCACCAGTGACATTCCCGGGACTAGCGGGAGCGGGCAAGAGACCCAGTACTTC.

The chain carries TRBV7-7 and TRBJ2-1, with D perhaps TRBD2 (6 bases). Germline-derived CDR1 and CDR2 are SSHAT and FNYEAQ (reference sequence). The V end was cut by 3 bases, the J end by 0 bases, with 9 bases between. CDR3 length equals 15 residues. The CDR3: CASSFRESSYNEQFF. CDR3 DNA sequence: TGTGCCAGCAGCTTCCGGGAGAGCTCCTACAATGAGCAGTTCTTC.

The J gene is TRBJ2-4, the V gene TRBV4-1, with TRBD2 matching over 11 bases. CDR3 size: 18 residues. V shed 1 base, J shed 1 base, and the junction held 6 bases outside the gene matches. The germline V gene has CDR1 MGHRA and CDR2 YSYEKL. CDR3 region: CASSQGLAGGRAKNIQYF. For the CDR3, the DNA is TGCGCCAGCAGCCAAGGCCTAGCGGGGGGAAGGGCCAAAAACATTCAGTACTTC.

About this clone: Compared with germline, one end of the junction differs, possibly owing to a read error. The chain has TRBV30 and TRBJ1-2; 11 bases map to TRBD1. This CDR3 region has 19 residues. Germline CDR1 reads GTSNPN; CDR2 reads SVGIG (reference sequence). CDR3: CAWNQLAGTGGNLNYGYTF. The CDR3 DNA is TGTGCTTGGAACCAGCTTGCCGGGACAGGGGGAAATTTAAACTATGGCTACACCTTC.

CDR3 sequence (DNA): TGTGCCAGCAGCCAAGGGCGGGAGATGGGCGAGCAGTACTTC. The encoded protein is CASSQGREMGEQYF. The V and J genes are TRBV7-8 and TRBJ2-7, with 7 bases identical to TRBD2. CDR1 SGHVS and CDR2 FQNEAQ come from the germline V gene. After removal of 5 bases from V and 6 bases from J, the junction contained 10 bases not matched to a gene. The CDR3 loop spans 14 amino acids.

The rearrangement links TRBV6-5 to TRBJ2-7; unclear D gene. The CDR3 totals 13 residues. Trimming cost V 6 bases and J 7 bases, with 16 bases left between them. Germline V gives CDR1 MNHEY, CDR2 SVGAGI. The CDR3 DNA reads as TGTGCCAGCAGGCGCAGGTCTAATCGGGAGCAGTACTTC. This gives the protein CASRRRSNREQYF.